The 16 T cell receptor beta chains reported below all come from one sample, sequenced in a study of blood T cell repertoires in COVID-19. Some clones are missing from TCRdb's copy, which holds only in-frame ones; the method was immunoSEQ multiplex PCR. Here the sample spans about 84,000 clones, over 65% being singletons. Sequenced material: peripheral blood. These receptors were taken from a man aged 50-59 years with active or convalescent COVID-19.

The rearrangement links TRBV6-7 to TRBJ1-2; TRBD1 is a possible D gene (5 bases). TRBV6-7 is classed as an ORF, of uncertain function. The CDR3 has 18 residues. Trimming took off 4 bases at V and 0 bases at J, with 21 bases between the two ends. The CDR3 loop is CASSSTTERRGANYGYTF. CDR3 bases: TGTGCCAGCAGTTCTACCACAGAGAGGAGGGGTGCTAACTATGGCTACACCTTC.

The chain recombines TRBV7-9 with TRBJ2-3, with D possibly matching TRBD1 (7 bases). Trimming pared 8 bases from V and 2 bases from J, leaving 11 bases between. This CDR3 has 13 residues. The V gene's germline CDR1 is SEHNR and CDR2 FQNEAQ (reference sequence). For the CDR3, the DNA is TGTGCCAGCCTGGAGGGGGCCACAGATACGCAGTATTTT. The encoded protein is CASLEGATDTQYF.

CDR3 bases: TGTGCCAGCAAGGGGGACACCGGGGAGCTGTTTTTT. Translating gives CASKGDTGELFF. V and J are TRBV12-3 or TRBV12-4 and TRBJ2-2; a weak D match, TRBD1 (6 bases). The CDR3 totals 12 residues. Trimming pared 7 bases from V and 3 bases from J, leaving 6 bases between.

This rearrangement joins TRBV6-5 to TRBJ1-2; 9 bases are a match to TRBD1. The CDR3 spans 13 residues. The germline CDR1 and CDR2 sequences are MNHEY and SVGAGI. V shed 4 bases, J shed 6 bases, and the junction held 3 bases outside the gene matches. The DNA for the CDR3 is TGTGCCAGCAGTTCCGGGACAGGGCATGGCTACACCTTC. It yields the protein CASSSGTGHGYTF.

The chain joins TRBV6-5 to TRBJ1-1; 7 bases are shared with TRBD1. The CDR3 consists of 14 residues. V dropped 2 bases and J dropped 4; count of bases not matched to a gene: 4. Germline-derived CDR1 and CDR2 are MNHEY and SVGAGI. DNA for the CDR3: TGTGCCAGCAGTTACAGTACAGGGGCCACTGAAGCTTTCTTT. The encoded protein is CASSYSTGATEAFF.

CDR3 sequence reads: CASSLEVGGNGNTIYF. The CDR3 nucleotides read TGCGCCAGCAGCTTGGAGGTGGGAGGGAACGGAAACACCATATATTTT. This rearrangement joins TRBV5-1 to TRBJ1-3; D uncertain. CDR1 is SGHRS, CDR2 YFSETQ, per germline. Trimming shortened V by 0 bases and J by 4 bases, and 14 bases separated the two germline ends. This CDR3 has 16 amino acids.

This clone was seen a few times. The gene calls are TRBV7-3 and TRBJ2-7; D remains ambiguous. The V end was cut by 5 bases, the J end by 2 bases, with 16 bases between. Germline assignment: CDR1 SGHTA and CDR2 FQGTGA. The CDR3 is 15 amino acids. DNA for the CDR3: TGTGCCAGCAGCCGACACCAGTCCTCCCCCTACGAGCAGTACTTC. Residues: CASSRHQSSPYEQYF.

The sample holds a few counts of this clone. This chain joins TRBV27 and TRBJ2-7; D unclear. CDR3 length equals 12 residues. Germline CDR1 reads MNHEY; CDR2 reads SMNVEV (reference sequence). V lost 8 bases and J lost 6, with 14 bases in between. CDR3: CASGNRGREQYF. The DNA of the CDR3 is TGTGCCAGCGGCAACCGCGGCCGCGAGCAGTACTTC.

This clone was observed a single time. The chain employs TRBV30 and TRBJ2-7; D is perhaps TRBD1 (6 bases). Looked up from germline, CDR1 is GTSNPN and CDR2 is SVGIG (reference sequence). CDR3 length: 16 amino acids. V lost 0 bases and J lost 0, with 15 bases in between. This CDR3 is CAWSVRKGTLSYEQYF. For the CDR3, the DNA is TGTGCCTGGAGTGTACGAAAGGGGACACTCTCCTACGAGCAGTACTTC.

The chain is built from TRBV12-3 or TRBV12-4 and TRBJ1-1; D unresolved. V was clipped by 4 bases and J by 2 bases, with 5 bases between them. The CDR3 has 12 amino acids. CDR3 sequence: CASSWTNTEAFF. The CDR3 DNA sequence: TGTGCCAGCAGTTGGACTAACACTGAAGCTTTCTTT.

The chain is built from TRBV10-3 and TRBJ1-2; the match to TRBD1 covers 9 bases. Germline V gene sequence: CDR1 ENHRY, CDR2 SYGVKD. With V trimmed by 7 bases and J by 2 bases, 5 bases remained unmatched. This CDR3 comprises 14 residues. The CDR3 spells CAITSDRGNYGYTF. The CDR3 DNA reads TGTGCCATCACCTCGGACAGGGGCAACTATGGCTACACCTTC.

Only one count was recorded for this clone. The V and J genes are TRBV9 and TRBJ1-3, with no clear D. The CDR3 loop spans 12 amino acids. V shed 0 bases and J shed 7 bases, with 5 bases lying between them. The germline gives CDR1 SGDLS, CDR2 YYNGEE. CDR3: CASSVGGNTIYF. CDR3 DNA sequence: TGTGCCAGCAGCGTAGGAGGGAACACCATATATTTT.

The chain links TRBV3-1 (or the pseudogene TRBV3-2) to TRBJ2-7, with D perhaps TRBD1 (6 bases). The V gene lost 1 base and the J gene lost 0 bases, with 22 bases spanning the gap. CDR3 length: 19 amino acids. Germline CDR1 LGHDT, CDR2 YNNKEL (reference sequence). CDR3 in amino acids: CASSQAGQPWDLHSYEQYF. The DNA of the CDR3 is TGTGCCAGCAGCCAAGCCGGACAGCCTTGGGACCTGCACTCCTACGAGCAGTACTTC.

V gene TRBV18 combines with J gene TRBJ1-1; a possible D gene is TRBD1 (6 bases). The CDR3 is 15 residues long. The V end lost 3 bases, the J end lost 7 bases, and 18 bases lay between the germline ends. Germline V gene sequence: CDR1 KGHSH, CDR2 LQKENI. In nucleotides, the CDR3 is TGTGCCAGCTCACCTCCGACAGGTCAAGGCATTGAAGCTTTCTTT. This encodes CASSPPTGQGIEAFF.

The chain links TRBV5-1 to TRBJ2-5, with 7 bases fitting TRBD1. Germline loops: CDR1 SGHRS, CDR2 YFSETQ. The CDR3 covers 13 residues. V trimming: 6 bases; J trimming: 4 bases; junction bases outside the gene matches: 6. CDR3 coding DNA: TGCGCCAGCAAAGAGACAGGGCCAGAGACCCAGTACTTC. Protein product: CASKETGPETQYF. The full variable domain, in which reference TRBV5-1 and TRBJ2-5 provide the parts outside the CDR3, is KAGVTQTPRYLIKTRGQQVTLSCSPISGHRSVSWYQQTPGQGLQFLFEYFSETQRNKGNFPGRFSGRQFSNSRSEMNVSTLELGDSALYLCASKETGPETQYFGPGTRLLVL.

This sequence joins TRBV7-9 and TRBJ1-4; D is ambiguous. The V end was cut by 5 bases, the J end by 2 bases, with 9 bases between. The CDR3 extends over 14 amino acids. Germline CDR1 SEHNR, CDR2 FQNEAQ (reference sequence). CDR3 sequence reads: CASSLLGTNEKLFF. Here the CDR3 DNA reads TGTGCCAGCAGCCTCCTCGGGACTAATGAAAAACTGTTTTTT.